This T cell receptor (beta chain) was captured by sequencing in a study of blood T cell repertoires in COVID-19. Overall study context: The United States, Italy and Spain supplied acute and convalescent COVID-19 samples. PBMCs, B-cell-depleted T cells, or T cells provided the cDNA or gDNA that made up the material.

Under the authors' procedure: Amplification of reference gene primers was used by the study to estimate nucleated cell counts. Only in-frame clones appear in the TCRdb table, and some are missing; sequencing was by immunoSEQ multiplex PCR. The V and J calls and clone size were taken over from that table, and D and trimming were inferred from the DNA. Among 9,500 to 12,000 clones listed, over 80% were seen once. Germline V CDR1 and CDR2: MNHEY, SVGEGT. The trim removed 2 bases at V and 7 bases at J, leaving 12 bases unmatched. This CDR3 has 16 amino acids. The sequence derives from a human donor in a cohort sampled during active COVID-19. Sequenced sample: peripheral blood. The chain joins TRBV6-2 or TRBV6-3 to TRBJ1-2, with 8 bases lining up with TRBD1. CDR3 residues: CASSYRTGKGWSGYTF. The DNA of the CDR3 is TGTGCCAGCAGTTACAGGACAGGGAAGGGGTGGAGTGGCTACACCTTC.